Shown below are 18 T cell receptor beta chains from a single sample sequenced in a study of T cells in Graves' hyperthyroidism and ophthalmopathy (dated by TCRdb to the late 2010s). The protocol used for the library was multiplex PCR. Sequenced using an Illumina HiSeq 2000. The TCR beta CDR3 regions were amplified from the RNA transcripts. A first-round RT-PCR of the TCR CDR3 used the HTBI primer set with the Qiagen OneStep RT-PCR kit. TCRdb passed the public sequencing reads through fastp at Q25 and MiXCR, retaining productive beta sequences. Rows matching on CDR3 protein sequence are summarized as one entry with the most common DNA and genes. Counted in this sample were hundreds of thousands of distinct CDR3 sequences; approximately 16% of them appeared once. About 17% of the sample rests with the top ten. The sequenced sample was blood. These receptors were collected from a woman aged 18-30 years with Graves' hyperthyroidism.

The gene calls are TRBV25-1 and TRBJ2-7; D is unclear. This CDR3 has 14 residues. Germline V gene data show CDR1 as MGHDK and CDR2 as SYGVNS. The ends were cut back, 4 bases at V and 3 bases at J, with 13 bases in the middle. CDR3 sequence (DNA): TGTGCCAGCAGTGTCATAGGAGAGGACTACGAGCAGTACTTC. Protein product: CASSVIGEDYEQYF.

This clonotype was counted many times. This chain connects TRBV7-9 to TRBJ2-7; tentative D call: TRBD1 (6 bases). CDR3 length: 12 amino acids. Trimming shortened V by 3 bases and J by 6 bases, and 9 bases separated the two germline ends. The germline V gene has CDR1 SEHNR and CDR2 FQNEAQ (reference sequence). The CDR3 region has the DNA TGTGCCAGCAGCTTGCGCAGGGGCGAGCAGTACTTC. It codes for CASSLRRGEQYF.

The genes are TRBV11-3 and TRBJ2-5, with D possibly matching TRBD1 (6 bases). The CDR3 contains 18 residues. CDR1 is SGHNT and CDR2 is YENEEA in the germline V gene. The ends were cut back, 8 bases at V and 1 base at J, with 26 bases in the middle. In DNA form, the CDR3 reads TGTGCCAGCGGCGGATTGTGGGGGTCGGGACACCCCCAAGAGACCCAGTACTTC. The encoded protein is CASGGLWGSGHPQETQYF.

This clonotype has more than one count but fewer than ten. The DNA for the CDR3 is TGCAGTGCCCTCAGGGACAGGGCCTCCTACGAGCAGTACTTC. As protein: CSALRDRASYEQYF. The chain is built from TRBV20-1 and TRBJ2-7; 9 bases agree with TRBD1. The CDR3 totals 14 residues. With 6 bases clipped from V and 0 bases from J, the junction kept 6 bases outside the gene matches. The germline V gene has CDR1 DFQATT and CDR2 SNEGSKA (reference sequence).

V is TRBV18 and J is TRBJ2-7; no clear D gene. The germline gives CDR1 KGHSH, CDR2 LQKENI. Trimming took 2 bases from V and 3 from J, leaving 8 bases between them. CDR3 size: 13 residues. The CDR3 coding sequence is TGTGCCAGCTCACCAAGACACAACTACGAGCAGTACTTC. Its translation: CASSPRHNYEQYF.

This clonotype was picked up a small number of times. This sequence joins TRBV5-1 and TRBJ1-5; possibly TRBD1 for D (6 bases). The CDR3 extends over 15 amino acids. Germline lookup yields CDR1 SGHRS and CDR2 YFSETQ. V was trimmed by 2 bases and J by 4 bases, leaving 13 bases between them. The chain's CDR3 is CASSLQGGNNQPQHF. The CDR3 DNA is TGCGCCAGCAGCTTACAGGGAGGGAATAATCAGCCCCAGCATTTT.

The gene calls are TRBV25-1 and TRBJ2-1, with 9 nucleotides matching TRBD2. Trimming took 6 bases from V and 4 from J; bases not matched to a gene: 7. CDR3 size: 15 residues. Per the germline V gene, CDR1 is MGHDK and CDR2 is SYGVNS. The CDR3 DNA reads TGTGCCAGCAGATTTACTAGCGGGCCTTACAATGAGCAGTTCTTC. It is translated as CASRFTSGPYNEQFF.

The chain couples TRBV24-1 to TRBJ2-3; D may be TRBD1 or TRBD2 (5 bases each). This CDR3 contains 16 residues. V lost 0 bases and J lost 0, with 9 bases in between. CDR1 and CDR2 from the germline V gene are KGHDR and SFDVKD. The CDR3 DNA sequence: TGTGCCACCAGTGATTTGCGGGGCTCTAGCACAGATACGCAGTATTTT. It yields the protein CATSDLRGSSTDTQYF.

This clonotype was observed many times. The rearrangement joins TRBV10-3 to TRBJ2-3; D unclear. V was cut by 4 bases and J by 2 bases, with 7 bases left in between. Germline V gene sequence: CDR1 ENHRY, CDR2 SYGVKD. The CDR3 contains 13 residues. The DNA of the CDR3 is TGTGCCATCAGTGGACGGGTCACAGATACGCAGTATTTT. Translated: CAISGRVTDTQYF.

The rearrangement joins TRBV3-1 to TRBJ1-5; 7 bases map to TRBD1. From germline, CDR1 is LGHDT and CDR2 YNNKEL (reference sequence). This CDR3 region has 13 residues. The ends lost 5 bases at V and 6 bases at J; junction bases unmatched: 4. The CDR3 sequence is CASSDRVRQPQHF. The CDR3 nucleotides are TGTGCCAGCAGCGACAGGGTTCGTCAGCCCCAGCATTTT. The variable domain in full, completed from reference TRBV3-1 and TRBJ1-5, reads DTAVSQTPKYLVTQMGNDKSIKCEQNLGHDTMYWYKQDSKKFLKIMFSYNNKELIINETVPNRFSPKSPDKAHLNLHINSLELGDSAVYFCASSDRVRQPQHFGDGTRLSIL.

This clonotype came up many times. The chain carries TRBV12-3 or TRBV12-4 and TRBJ1-1; TRBD1 is a possible D gene (6 bases). The ends were cut back, 1 base at V and 10 bases at J, with 10 bases in the middle. The CDR3 consists of 12 residues. Here the CDR3 reads CASSLGGHGAFF. The CDR3 DNA reads as TGTGCCAGCAGTTTAGGGGGACATGGAGCTTTCTTT.

This clonotype was seen repeatedly, ten times or more. This chain links TRBV28 with TRBJ2-1; 14 nucleotides match TRBD2. Germline V gene data show CDR1 as MDHEN and CDR2 as SYDVKM. The CDR3 has 19 residues. V shed 4 bases and J 3 bases; nucleotides not matched to a gene: 11. The CDR3 coding sequence is TGTGCCAGCAGTTCGGTACGGACTAGCGGGAGGAGCGGCTACAATGAGCAGTTCTTC. Protein product: CASSSVRTSGRSGYNEQFF.

The table lists this clonotype with many counts. The chain carries TRBV6-1 and TRBJ2-6; 7 nucleotides agree with TRBD1. Germline CDR1 and CDR2: MNHNS and SASEGT. CDR3 length equals 16 residues. The CDR3 loop reads CAGSGQSGSGANVLTF. The CDR3 bases are TGTGCGGGATCGGGACAGAGTGGCTCTGGGGCCAACGTCCTGACTTTC.

This clonotype was found a few times. V is TRBV18 and J is TRBJ1-4, with D uncertain. CDR3 size: 13 residues. The germline V gene encodes CDR1 KGHSH and CDR2 LQKENI. V lost 7 bases to trimming and J lost 0 bases, with 6 bases between them. CDR3 loop: CASLPATNEKLFF. The CDR3 DNA reads as TGTGCCAGCTTACCTGCAACTAATGAAAAACTGTTTTTT. The full variable domain, rest sourced from reference TRBV18 and TRBJ1-4, is NAGVMQNPRHLVRRRGQEARLRCSPMKGHSHVYWYRQLPEEGLKFMVYLQKENIIDESGMPKERFSAEFPKEGPSILRIQQVVRGDSAAYFCASLPATNEKLFFGSGTQLSVL.

This clonotype was seen a handful of times. This rearrangement joins TRBV20-1 to TRBJ1-5; 7 positions match TRBD1. The V gene's germline CDR1 is DFQATT and CDR2 SNEGSKA (reference sequence). The V segment lost 0 bases and the J segment 0 bases; nucleotides outside the gene matches: 8. This CDR3 comprises 17 residues. The CDR3 DNA reads TGCAGTGCTAGAGAAATCCACAGGGGATATAGCAATCAGCCCCAGCATTTT. Protein product: CSAREIHRGYSNQPQHF.

This clonotype occurred many times. The V call is TRBV15, the J call TRBJ2-3, with a tentative D call TRBD1 (6 bases). Germline CDR1 and CDR2: LNHNV and YYDKDF (reference sequence). The CDR3 totals 15 residues. The germline V and J ends were trimmed by 0 bases and 2 bases, with 9 bases remaining between them. This CDR3 reads CATSREGAYTDTQYF. Written as DNA, the CDR3 is TGTGCCACCAGCAGAGAGGGGGCCTACACAGATACGCAGTATTTT. Full variable domain (outside the CDR3, taken from reference TRBV15 and TRBJ2-3): DAMVIQNPRYQVTQFGKPVTLSCSQTLNHNVMYWYQQKSSQAPKLLFHYYDKDFNNEADTPDNFQSRRPNTSFCFLDIRSPGLGDTAMYLCATSREGAYTDTQYFGPGTRLTVL.

This clonotype was seen a few times. The chain carries TRBV2 and TRBJ1-6; D gene ambiguous. This CDR3 region has 12 residues. Germline V gene lookup returns CDR1 SNHLY and CDR2 FYNNEI. The V and J ends lost 4 bases and 7 bases respectively, with 5 bases between them. Here the CDR3 reads CASSAPNSPLHF. DNA of the CDR3: TGTGCCAGCAGTGCACCCAATTCACCCCTCCACTTT.

This chain uses TRBV7-8 with TRBJ1-6, with 8 bases fitting TRBD1. This CDR3 contains 17 residues. CDR1 is SGHVS, CDR2 FQNEAQ, per germline. With 5 bases clipped from V and 7 bases from J, the junction kept 13 bases outside the gene matches. CDR3 sequence reads: CASSLRTGIGYNSPLHF. The CDR3 coding sequence is TGTGCCAGCAGCCTTAGGACAGGGATCGGATACAATTCACCCCTCCACTTT.